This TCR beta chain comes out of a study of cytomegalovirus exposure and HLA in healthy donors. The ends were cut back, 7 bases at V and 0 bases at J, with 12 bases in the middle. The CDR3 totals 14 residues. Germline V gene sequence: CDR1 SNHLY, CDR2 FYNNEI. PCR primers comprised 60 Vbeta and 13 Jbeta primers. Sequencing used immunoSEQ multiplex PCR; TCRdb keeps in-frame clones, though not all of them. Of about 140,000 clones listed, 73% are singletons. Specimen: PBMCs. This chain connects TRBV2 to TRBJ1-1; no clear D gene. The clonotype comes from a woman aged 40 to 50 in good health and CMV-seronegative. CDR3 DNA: TGTGCCAGCATAAATAGACACTTGAACACTGAAGCTTTCTTT. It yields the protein CASINRHLNTEAFF.